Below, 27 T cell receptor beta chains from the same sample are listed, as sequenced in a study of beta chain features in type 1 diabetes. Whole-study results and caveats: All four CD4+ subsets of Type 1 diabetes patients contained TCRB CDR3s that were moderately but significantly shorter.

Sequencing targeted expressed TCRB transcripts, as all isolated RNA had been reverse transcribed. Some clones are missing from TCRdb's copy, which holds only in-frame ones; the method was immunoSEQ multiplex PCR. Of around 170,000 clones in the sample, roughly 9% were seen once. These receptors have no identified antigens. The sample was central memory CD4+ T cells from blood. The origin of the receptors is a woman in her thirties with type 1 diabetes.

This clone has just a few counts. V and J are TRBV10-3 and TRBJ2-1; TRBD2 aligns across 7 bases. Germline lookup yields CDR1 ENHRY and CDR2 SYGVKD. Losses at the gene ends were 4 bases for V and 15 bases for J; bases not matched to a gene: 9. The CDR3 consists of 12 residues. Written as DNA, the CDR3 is TGTGCCATCAGTGCATCGCGGGAGTATGTGTTCTTC. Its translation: CAISASREYVFF.

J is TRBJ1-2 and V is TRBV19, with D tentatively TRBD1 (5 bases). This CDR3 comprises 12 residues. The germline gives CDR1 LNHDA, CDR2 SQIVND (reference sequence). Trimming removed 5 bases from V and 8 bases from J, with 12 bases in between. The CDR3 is CASSDRLEGYTF. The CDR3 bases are TGTGCCAGTAGTGACAGACTGGAGGGCTACACCTTC.

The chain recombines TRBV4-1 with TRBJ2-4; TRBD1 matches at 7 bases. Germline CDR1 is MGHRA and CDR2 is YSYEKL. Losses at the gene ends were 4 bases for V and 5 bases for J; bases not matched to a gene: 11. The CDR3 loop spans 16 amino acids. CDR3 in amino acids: CASSLQTGFTQNIQYF. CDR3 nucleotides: TGCGCCAGCAGCCTTCAGACAGGGTTTACCCAAAACATTCAGTACTTC.

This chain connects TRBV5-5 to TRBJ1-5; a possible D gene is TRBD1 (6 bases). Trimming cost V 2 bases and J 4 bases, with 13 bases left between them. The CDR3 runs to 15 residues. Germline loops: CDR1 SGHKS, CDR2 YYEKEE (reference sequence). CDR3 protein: CASSFDDRINQPQHF. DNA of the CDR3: TGTGCCAGCAGCTTTGACGACAGGATTAATCAGCCCCAGCATTTT.

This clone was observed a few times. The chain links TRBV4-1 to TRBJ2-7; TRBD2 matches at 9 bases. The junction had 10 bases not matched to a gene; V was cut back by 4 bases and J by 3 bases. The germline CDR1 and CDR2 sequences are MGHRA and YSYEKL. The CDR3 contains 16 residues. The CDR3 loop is CASSLKSSTSGYEQYF. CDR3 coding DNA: TGCGCCAGCAGCCTAAAAAGTTCGACTAGCGGCTACGAGCAGTACTTC.

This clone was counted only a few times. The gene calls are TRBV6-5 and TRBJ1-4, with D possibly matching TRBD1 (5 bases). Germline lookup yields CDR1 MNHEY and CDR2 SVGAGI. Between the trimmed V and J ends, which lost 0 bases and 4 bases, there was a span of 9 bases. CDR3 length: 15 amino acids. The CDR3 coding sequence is TGTGCCAGCAGTTACTCTGGGGGGATTAATGAAAAACTGTTTTTT. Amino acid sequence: CASSYSGGINEKLFF.

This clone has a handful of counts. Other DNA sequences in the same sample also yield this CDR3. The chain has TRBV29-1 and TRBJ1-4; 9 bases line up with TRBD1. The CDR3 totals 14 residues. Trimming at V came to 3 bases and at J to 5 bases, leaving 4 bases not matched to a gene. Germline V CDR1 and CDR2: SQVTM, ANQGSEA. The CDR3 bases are TGCAGCGTTGAGGGGACAGGGTCGAATGAAAAACTGTTTTTT. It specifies CSVEGTGSNEKLFF.

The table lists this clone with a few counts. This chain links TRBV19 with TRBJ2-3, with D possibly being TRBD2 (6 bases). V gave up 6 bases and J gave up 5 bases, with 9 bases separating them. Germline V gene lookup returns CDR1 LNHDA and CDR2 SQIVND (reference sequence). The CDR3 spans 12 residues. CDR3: CASSSGGDTQYF. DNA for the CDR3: TGTGCCAGTAGCTCCGGGGGAGATACGCAGTATTTT.

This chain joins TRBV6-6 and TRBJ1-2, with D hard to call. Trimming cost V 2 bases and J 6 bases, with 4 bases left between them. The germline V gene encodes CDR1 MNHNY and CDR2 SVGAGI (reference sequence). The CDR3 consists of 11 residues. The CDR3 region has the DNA TGTGCCAGCAGTTACGAGGATGGCTACACCTTC. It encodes CASSYEDGYTF.

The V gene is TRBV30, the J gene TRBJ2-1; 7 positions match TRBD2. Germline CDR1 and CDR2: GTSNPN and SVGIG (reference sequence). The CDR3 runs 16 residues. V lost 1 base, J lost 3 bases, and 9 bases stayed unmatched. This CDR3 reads CAWSAGSSGFYNEQFF. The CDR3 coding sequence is TGTGCCTGGAGTGCAGGGTCTAGCGGCTTCTACAATGAGCAGTTCTTC.

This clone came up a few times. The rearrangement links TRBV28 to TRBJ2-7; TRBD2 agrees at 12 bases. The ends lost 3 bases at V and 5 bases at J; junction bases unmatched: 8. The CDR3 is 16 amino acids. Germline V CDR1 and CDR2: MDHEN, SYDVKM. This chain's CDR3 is CASSLLTSGRYHEQYF. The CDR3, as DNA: TGTGCCAGCAGTTTGCTAACTAGCGGGAGGTACCACGAGCAGTACTTC.

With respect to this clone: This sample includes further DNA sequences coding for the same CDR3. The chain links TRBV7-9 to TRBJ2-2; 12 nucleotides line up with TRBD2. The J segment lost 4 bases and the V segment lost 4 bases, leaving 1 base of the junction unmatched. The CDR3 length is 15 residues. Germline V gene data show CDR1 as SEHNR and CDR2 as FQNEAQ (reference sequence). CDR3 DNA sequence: TGTGCCAGCAGCTCGGGACTAGCGGGCACCGGGGAGCTGTTTTTT. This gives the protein CASSSGLAGTGELFF.

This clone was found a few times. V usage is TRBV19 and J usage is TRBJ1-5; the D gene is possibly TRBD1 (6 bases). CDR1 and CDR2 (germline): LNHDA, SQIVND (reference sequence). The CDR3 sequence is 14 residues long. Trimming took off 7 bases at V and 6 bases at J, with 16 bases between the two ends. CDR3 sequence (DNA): TGTGCCAGTACTGTCAGGGGTGGAGGTCAGCCCCAGCATTTT. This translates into CASTVRGGGQPQHF.

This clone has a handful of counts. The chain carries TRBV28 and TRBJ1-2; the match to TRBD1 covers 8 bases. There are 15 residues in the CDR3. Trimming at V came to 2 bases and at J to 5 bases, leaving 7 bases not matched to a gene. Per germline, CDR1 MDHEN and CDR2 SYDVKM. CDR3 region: CASSLPSQGAYGYTF. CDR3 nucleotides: TGTGCCAGCAGTTTACCCTCCCAGGGGGCGTATGGCTACACCTTC.

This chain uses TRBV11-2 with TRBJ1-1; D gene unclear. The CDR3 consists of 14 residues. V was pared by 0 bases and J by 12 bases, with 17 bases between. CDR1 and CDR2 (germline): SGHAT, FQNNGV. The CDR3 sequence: CASSLDRSRPRPFF. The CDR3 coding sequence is TGTGCCAGCAGCTTAGATAGGAGTAGGCCTAGGCCTTTCTTT.

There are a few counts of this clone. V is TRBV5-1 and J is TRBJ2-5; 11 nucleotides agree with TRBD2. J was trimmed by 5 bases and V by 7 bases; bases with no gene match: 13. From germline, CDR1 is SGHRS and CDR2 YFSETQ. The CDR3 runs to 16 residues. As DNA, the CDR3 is TGCGCCAGCGGAGGTTCTAGCGGGAGGTCGGGGGAGACCCAGTACTTC. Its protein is CASGGSSGRSGETQYF.

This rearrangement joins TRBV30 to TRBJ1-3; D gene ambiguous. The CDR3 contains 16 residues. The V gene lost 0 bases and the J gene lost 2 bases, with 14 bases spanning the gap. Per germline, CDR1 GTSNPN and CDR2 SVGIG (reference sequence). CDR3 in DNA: TGTGCCTGGAGTGTACTAGGCCCCGTAGCTGGAAACACCATATATTTT. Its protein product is CAWSVLGPVAGNTIYF.

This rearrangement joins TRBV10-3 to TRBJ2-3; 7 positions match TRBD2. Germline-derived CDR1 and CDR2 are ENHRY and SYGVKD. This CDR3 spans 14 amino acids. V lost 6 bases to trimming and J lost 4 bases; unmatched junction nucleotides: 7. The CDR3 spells CAIRAGRESDTQYF. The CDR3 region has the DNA TGTGCCATCAGGGCAGGGAGGGAATCAGATACGCAGTATTTT.

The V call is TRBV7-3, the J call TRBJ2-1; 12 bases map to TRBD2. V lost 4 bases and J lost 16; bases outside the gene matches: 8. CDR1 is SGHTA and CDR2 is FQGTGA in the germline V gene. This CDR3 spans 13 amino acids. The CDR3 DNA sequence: TGTGCCAGCAGCTCCAGACTAGCGGGGGCTCGATTCTTC. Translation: CASSSRLAGARFF.

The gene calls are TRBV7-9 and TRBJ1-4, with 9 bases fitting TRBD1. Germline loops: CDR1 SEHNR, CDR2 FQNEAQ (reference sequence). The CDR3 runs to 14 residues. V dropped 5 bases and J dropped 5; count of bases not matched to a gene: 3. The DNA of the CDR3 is TGTGCCAGCAGCAGGGACAGGGAAAATGAAAAACTGTTTTTT. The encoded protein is CASSRDRENEKLFF.

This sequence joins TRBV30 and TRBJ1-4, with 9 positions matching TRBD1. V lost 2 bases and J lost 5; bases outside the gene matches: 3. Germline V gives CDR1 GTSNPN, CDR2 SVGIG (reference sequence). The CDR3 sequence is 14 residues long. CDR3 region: CAWSHGQGNEKLFF. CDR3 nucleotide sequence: TGTGCCTGGAGTCACGGACAGGGGAATGAAAAACTGTTTTTT. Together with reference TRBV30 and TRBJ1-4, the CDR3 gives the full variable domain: SQTIHQWPATLVQPVGSPLSLECTVEGTSNPNLYWYRQAAGRGLQLLFYSVGIGQISSEVPQNLSASRPQDRQFILSSKKLLLSDSGFYLCAWSHGQGNEKLFFGSGTQLSVL.

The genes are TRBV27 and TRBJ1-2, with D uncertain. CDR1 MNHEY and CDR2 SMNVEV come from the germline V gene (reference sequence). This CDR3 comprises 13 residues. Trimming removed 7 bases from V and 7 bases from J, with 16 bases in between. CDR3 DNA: TGTGCCAGCAATAGGGCCGACGGACTTGGCTACACCTTC. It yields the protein CASNRADGLGYTF.

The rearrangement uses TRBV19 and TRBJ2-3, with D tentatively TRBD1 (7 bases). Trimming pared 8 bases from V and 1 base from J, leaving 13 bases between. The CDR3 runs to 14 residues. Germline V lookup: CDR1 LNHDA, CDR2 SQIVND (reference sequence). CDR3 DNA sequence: TGTGCCAGTCGACTAGGGGGCGGCACAGATACGCAGTATTTT. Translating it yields CASRLGGGTDTQYF.

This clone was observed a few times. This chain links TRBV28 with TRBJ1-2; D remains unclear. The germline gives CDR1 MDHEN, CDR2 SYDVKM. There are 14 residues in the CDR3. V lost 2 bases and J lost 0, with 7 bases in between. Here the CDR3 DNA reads TGTGCCAGCAGTTTAGTTATAGCTAACTATGGCTACACCTTC. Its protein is CASSLVIANYGYTF.

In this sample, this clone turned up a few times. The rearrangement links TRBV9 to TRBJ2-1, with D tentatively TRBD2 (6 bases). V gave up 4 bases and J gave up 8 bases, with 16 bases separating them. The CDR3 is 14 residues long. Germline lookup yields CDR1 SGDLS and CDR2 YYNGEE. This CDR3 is CASSREPFVYEQFF. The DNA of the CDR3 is TGTGCCAGCAGCCGGGAGCCATTTGTATATGAGCAGTTCTTC.

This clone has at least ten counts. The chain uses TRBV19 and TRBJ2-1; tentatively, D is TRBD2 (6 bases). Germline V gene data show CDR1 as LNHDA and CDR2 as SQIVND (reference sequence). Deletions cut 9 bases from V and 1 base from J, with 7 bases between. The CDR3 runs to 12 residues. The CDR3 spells CASGSSYNEQFF. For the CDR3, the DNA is TGTGCCAGCGGGAGTTCCTACAATGAGCAGTTCTTC.

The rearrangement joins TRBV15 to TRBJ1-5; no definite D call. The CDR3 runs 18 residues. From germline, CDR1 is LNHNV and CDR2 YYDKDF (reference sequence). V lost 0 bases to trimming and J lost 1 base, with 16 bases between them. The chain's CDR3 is CATSRDRSGSRSNQPQHF. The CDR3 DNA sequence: TGTGCCACCAGCAGAGATAGGAGTGGTAGTAGGAGCAATCAGCCCCAGCATTTT. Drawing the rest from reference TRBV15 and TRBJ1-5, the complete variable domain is DAMVIQNPRYQVTQFGKPVTLSCSQTLNHNVMYWYQQKSSQAPKLLFHYYDKDFNNEADTPDNFQSRRPNTSFCFLDIRSPGLGDTAMYLCATSRDRSGSRSNQPQHFGDGTRLSIL.